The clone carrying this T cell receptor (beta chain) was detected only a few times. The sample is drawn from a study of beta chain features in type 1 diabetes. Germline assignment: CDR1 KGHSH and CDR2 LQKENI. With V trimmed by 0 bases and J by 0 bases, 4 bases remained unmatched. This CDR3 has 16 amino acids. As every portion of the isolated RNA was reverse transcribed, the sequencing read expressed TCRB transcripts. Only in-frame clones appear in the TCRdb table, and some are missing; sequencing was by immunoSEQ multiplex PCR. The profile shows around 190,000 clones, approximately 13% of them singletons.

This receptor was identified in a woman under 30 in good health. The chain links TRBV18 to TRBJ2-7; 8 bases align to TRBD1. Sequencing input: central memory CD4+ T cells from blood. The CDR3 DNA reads TGTGCCAGCTCACCACCGGGACAGGTCGCCTCCTACGAGCAGTACTTC. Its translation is CASSPPGQVASYEQYF.